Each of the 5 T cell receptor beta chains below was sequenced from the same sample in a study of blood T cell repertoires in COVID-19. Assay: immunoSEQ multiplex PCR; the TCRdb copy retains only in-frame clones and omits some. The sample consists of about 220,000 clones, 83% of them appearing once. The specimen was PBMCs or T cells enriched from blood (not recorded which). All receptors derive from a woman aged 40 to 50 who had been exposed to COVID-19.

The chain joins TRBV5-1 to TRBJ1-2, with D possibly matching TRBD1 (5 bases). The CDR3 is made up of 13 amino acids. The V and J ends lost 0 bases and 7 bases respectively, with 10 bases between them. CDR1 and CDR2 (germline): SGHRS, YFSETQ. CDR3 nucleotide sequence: TGCGCCAGCAGCTTGGGGGGCGTAAGTGGCTACACCTTC. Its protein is CASSLGGVSGYTF.

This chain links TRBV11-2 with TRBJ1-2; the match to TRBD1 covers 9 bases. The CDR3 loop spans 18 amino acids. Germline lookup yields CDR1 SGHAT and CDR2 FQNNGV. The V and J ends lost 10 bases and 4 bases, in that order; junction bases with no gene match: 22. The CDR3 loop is CATRWGFGTGPTAYGYTF. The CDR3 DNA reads TGTGCCACCAGATGGGGCTTCGGGACAGGGCCTACGGCCTATGGCTACACCTTC. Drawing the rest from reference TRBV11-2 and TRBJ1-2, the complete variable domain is EAGVAQSPRYKIIEKRQSVAFWCNPISGHATLYWYQQILGQGPKLLIQFQNNGVVDDSQLPKDRFSAERLKGVDSTLKIQPAKLEDSAVYLCATRWGFGTGPTAYGYTFGSGTRLTVV.

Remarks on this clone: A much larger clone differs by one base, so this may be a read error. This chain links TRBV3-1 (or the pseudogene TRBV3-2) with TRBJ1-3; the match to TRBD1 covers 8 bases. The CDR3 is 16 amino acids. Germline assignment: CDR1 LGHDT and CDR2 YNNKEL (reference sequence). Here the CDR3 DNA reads TGTGTCAGCAGCCAAGACCGGCAGGGGGCGAGGAACACCATATATTTT. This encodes CVSSQDRQGARNTIYF.

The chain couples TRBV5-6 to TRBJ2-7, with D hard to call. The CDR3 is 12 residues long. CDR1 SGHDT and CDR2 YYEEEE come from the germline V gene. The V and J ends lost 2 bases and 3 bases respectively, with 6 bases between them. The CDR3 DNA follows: TGTGCCAGCAGCTTCCGGTACTACGAGCAGTACTTC. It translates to CASSFRYYEQYF.

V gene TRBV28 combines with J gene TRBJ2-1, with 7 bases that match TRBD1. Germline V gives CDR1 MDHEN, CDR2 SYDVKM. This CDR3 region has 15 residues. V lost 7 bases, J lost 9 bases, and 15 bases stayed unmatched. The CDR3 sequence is CASTPPGTAWREQFF. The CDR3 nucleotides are TGTGCCAGCACCCCCCCCGGGACAGCTTGGCGTGAGCAGTTCTTC.